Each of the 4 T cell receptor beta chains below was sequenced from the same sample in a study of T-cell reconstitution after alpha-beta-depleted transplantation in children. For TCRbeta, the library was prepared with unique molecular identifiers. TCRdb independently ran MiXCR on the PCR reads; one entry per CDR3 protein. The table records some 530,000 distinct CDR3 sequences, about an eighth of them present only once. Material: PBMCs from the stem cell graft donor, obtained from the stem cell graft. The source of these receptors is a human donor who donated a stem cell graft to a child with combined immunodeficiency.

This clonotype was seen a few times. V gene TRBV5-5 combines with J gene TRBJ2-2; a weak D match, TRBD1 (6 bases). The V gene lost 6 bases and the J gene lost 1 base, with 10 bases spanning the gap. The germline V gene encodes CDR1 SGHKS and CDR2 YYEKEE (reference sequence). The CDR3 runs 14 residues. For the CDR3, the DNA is TGTGCCAGCACCTCGGACAGGAACACCGGGGAGCTGTTTTTT. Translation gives CASTSDRNTGELFF.

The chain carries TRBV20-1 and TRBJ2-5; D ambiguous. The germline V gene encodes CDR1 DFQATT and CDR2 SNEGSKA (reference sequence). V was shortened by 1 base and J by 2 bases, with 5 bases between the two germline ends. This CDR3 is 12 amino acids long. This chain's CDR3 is CSARVRQETQYF. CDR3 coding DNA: TGCAGTGCTAGAGTTCGACAAGAGACCCAGTACTTC.

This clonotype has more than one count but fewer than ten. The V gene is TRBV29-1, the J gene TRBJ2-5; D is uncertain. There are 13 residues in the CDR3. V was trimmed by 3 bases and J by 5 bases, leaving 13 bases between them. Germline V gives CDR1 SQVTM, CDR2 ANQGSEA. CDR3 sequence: CSVDGQNRETQYF. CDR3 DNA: TGCAGCGTTGATGGCCAGAACCGTGAGACCCAGTACTTC.

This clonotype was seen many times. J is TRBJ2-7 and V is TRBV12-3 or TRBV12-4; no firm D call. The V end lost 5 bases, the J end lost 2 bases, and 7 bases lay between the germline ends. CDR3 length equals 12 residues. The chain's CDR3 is CASSRDTYEQYF. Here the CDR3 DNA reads TGTGCCAGCAGTCGAGATACCTACGAGCAGTACTTC.